These T cell receptor beta chains were read from a single sample in a study of blood T cells in healthy people across ages. TCRdb re-called the 5' RACE reads through MiXCR, storing one row per CDR3 protein. The sample holds 850,000 to 1,100,000 distinct CDR3 sequences, 30% to 40% seen once. Sequenced sample: blood. These receptors were collected from a young man in good health. Each CDR3 is given with its conserved first and last residue. D genes are given only for firm matches. For some rows the clone size is stated as once, few or many, or as a class when expanded; others skip it.

d_gene: -; j_gene: TRBJ2-1; v_gene: TRBV14; abundance: -; CDR3nt: TGTGCCAGCAGCCAATCCAGGACCGTGCAGTTCTTC; CDR3aa: CASSQSRTVQFF
d_gene: -; j_gene: TRBJ2-4; v_gene: TRBV4-2; abundance: -; CDR3nt: TGTGCCAGCAGCCGAGAATTAGGCCAAAACATTCAGTACTTC; CDR3aa: CASSRELGQNIQYF
d_gene: -; j_gene: TRBJ1-2; v_gene: TRBV6-6; abundance: few; CDR3nt: TGTGCCAGCAGCAAGGGACTAAACTATGGCTACACCTTC; CDR3aa: CASSKGLNYGYTF
d_gene: -; j_gene: TRBJ1-4; v_gene: TRBV15; abundance: -; CDR3nt: TGTGCCACCAGCAGAGATTCGGCGGGCAGGGGTTGGGAAAAACTGTTTTTT; CDR3aa: CATSRDSAGRGWEKLFF
d_gene: TRBD2; j_gene: TRBJ2-3; v_gene: TRBV10-3; abundance: -; CDR3nt: TGTGCCATCAGTGTTTCCACTAGCGGGGGGACAGATACGCAGTATTTT; CDR3aa: CAISVSTSGGTDTQYF
d_gene: TRBD1; j_gene: TRBJ1-3; v_gene: TRBV10-3; abundance: -; CDR3nt: TGTGCCGTTACCGGGACAGTCGGGAACACCATATATTTT; CDR3aa: CAVTGTVGNTIYF
d_gene: -; j_gene: TRBJ1-2; v_gene: TRBV3-1; abundance: few; CDR3nt: TGTGCCAGCAGCCAAGATAGGGCTGAGGAGGCCACCTTC; CDR3aa: CASSQDRAEEATF
d_gene: -; j_gene: TRBJ1-6; v_gene: TRBV7-2; abundance: once; CDR3nt: TGTGCCAGCAGCTCAGGAGGTTCACCCCCCCACTTT; CDR3aa: CASSSGGSPPHF
d_gene: -; j_gene: TRBJ2-1; v_gene: TRBV3-1; abundance: -; CDR3nt: TGTGCCAGCAGCGACGGTCGGCAGGGTCGGGGTGAGCAGTTCTTC; CDR3aa: CASSDGRQGRGEQFF
d_gene: -; j_gene: TRBJ2-3; v_gene: TRBV12-3/TRBV12-4; abundance: -; CDR3nt: TGTGCCAGCAGGTCCGCAGGGGTGGTTGCAGATACGCAGTATTTT; CDR3aa: CASRSAGVVADTQYF
d_gene: TRBD1; j_gene: TRBJ1-6; v_gene: TRBV7-9; abundance: -; CDR3nt: TGTGCCAGCAGCTCCCATACATTAGGACAGGGAAATTCACCCCTCCACTTT; CDR3aa: CASSSHTLGQGNSPLHF
d_gene: -; j_gene: TRBJ1-3; v_gene: TRBV4-3; abundance: -; CDR3nt: TGCGCCAGCAGCCAAGATACTGTAGGAAACACCATATATTTT; CDR3aa: CASSQDTVGNTIYF
d_gene: -; j_gene: TRBJ1-5; v_gene: TRBV20-1; abundance: few; CDR3nt: TGCAGTGCTAGAAGGCAGGGTAGTGATCAGCCCCAGCATTTT; CDR3aa: CSARRQGSDQPQHF
d_gene: TRBD1; j_gene: TRBJ2-5; v_gene: TRBV7-9; abundance: -; CDR3nt: TGTGCCAGCAGCTTAGCACAGGGGGCCCAAGAGACCCGGTACTTC; CDR3aa: CASSLAQGAQETRYF
d_gene: -; j_gene: TRBJ2-2; v_gene: TRBV20-1; abundance: few; CDR3nt: TGCAGTGCGTCCCTTCTGAACGGGGAGCTGTTTTTT; CDR3aa: CSASLLNGELFF
d_gene: TRBD2; j_gene: TRBJ2-4; v_gene: TRBV18; abundance: -; CDR3nt: TGTGCCAGCTCACCGTCCGACGCCTCTAGCGGCCGGGCCAAAAACATTCAGTACTTC; CDR3aa: CASSPSDASSGRAKNIQYF
d_gene: -; j_gene: TRBJ1-6; v_gene: TRBV10-3; abundance: -; CDR3nt: TGTGCCATCAGTGAAACAGTACAAGGTGGCAATTCACCCCCCCACTTT; CDR3aa: CAISETVQGGNSPPHF